The rows below give T cell receptor beta chains drawn from one sample of a study of blood T cell repertoires in COVID-19. Generated by immunoSEQ multiplex PCR, the TCRdb table keeps only in-frame clones and is missing some. The sample has 120,000 to 150,000 clones; around 83% are singletons. The sequencing input was peripheral blood. The receptors come from a human donor in a cohort sampled during active COVID-19. The CDR3 runs from the conserved cysteine through the conserved F or W. A D gene is named only where the DNA matches it firmly. Size is stated for part of the rows, as once, few or many counts, or as a class when the clone is expanded.

V gene	clone size	J gene	D gene	CDR3 DNA	CDR3 protein
TRBV27	once	TRBJ2-7	-	TGTGCCAGCAGTCTAGGTCTCCCCGACAGCAGGGCGATCGAGCAGTACTTC	CASSLGLPDSRAIEQYF
TRBV5-1	once	TRBJ1-5	TRBD1	TGCGCCAGCAGGAGAGGGACAGGCAATCAGCCCCAGCATTTT	CASRRGTGNQPQHF
TRBV4-2	-	TRBJ2-1	TRBD2	TGTGCCAGCAGCCCTGGACTAGCGGGAGATGTGTACAATGAGCAGTTCTTC	CASSPGLAGDVYNEQFF
TRBV7-9	-	TRBJ2-2	TRBD1	TGTGCCAGCAGCTTAGTAGGGACAGCGAACACCGGGGAGCTGTTTTTT	CASSLVGTANTGELFF
TRBV2	-	TRBJ1-2	-	TGTGCCAGCAGAGCGGGTTTACGCTATGGCTACACCTTC	CASRAGLRYGYTF
TRBV11-2	-	TRBJ2-1	-	TGTGCCAGCACGGCCCTAGGAATCGAGCAGTTCTTC	CASTALGIEQFF
TRBV5-1	-	TRBJ1-1	-	TGCGCCAGCAGCTTGGCCACATCGGGAGGCACTGAAGCTTTCTTT	CASSLATSGGTEAFF
TRBV28	-	TRBJ1-5	-	TGTGCCAGCAGAGAAAGCTTGGGAGGGGTGAACAATCAGCCCCAGCATTTT	CASRESLGGVNNQPQHF
TRBV3-1/TRBV3-2	-	TRBJ2-2	-	TGTGCCAGCAGCCTAACCCGAGGGTACACCGGGGAGCTGTTTTTT	CASSLTRGYTGELFF
TRBV5-5	-	TRBJ2-1	TRBD2	TGTGCCAGCAGCCACCGGACAGCTAGCGGGGCCAACAATGAGCAGTTCTTC	CASSHRTASGANNEQFF
TRBV5-1	-	TRBJ2-1	-	TGCGCCAGCAGCTTGGGAGTTATATACAATGAGCAGTTCTTC	CASSLGVIYNEQFF
TRBV19	-	TRBJ1-3	-	TGTGCCAGTAGTCCTACAGGGTACTCTGGAAACACCATATATTTT	CASSPTGYSGNTIYF
TRBV12-3/TRBV12-4	-	TRBJ1-3	-	TGTGCCAGCAGTTTAGGACAGGGAAACACCATATATTTT	CASSLGQGNTIYF
TRBV19	-	TRBJ1-5	-	TGTGCCAGTAGTGTCAACAGGGACGGGCAGCCCCAGCATTTT	CASSVNRDGQPQHF
TRBV11-2	-	TRBJ1-6	-	TGTGCCAGCAGCCTGGACGGGGTGTATTCACCCCTCCACTTT	CASSLDGVYSPLHF
TRBV13	-	TRBJ1-1	-	TGTGCCAGCAGACAGGGTGGGAACACTGAAGCTTTCTTT	CASRQGGNTEAFF
TRBV19	-	TRBJ1-1	-	TGTGCCAGTAGTCGGACAAGCACTGAAGCTTTCTTT	CASSRTSTEAFF
TRBV7-2	once	TRBJ2-3	TRBD2	TGTGCCAGCAGCTCCCGACTAGCGGGTAGCACAGATACGCAGTATTTT	CASSSRLAGSTDTQYF
TRBV19	-	TRBJ1-1	TRBD1	TGTGCCAGTAGGATCGGACAGGGCACTGAAGCTTTCTTT	CASRIGQGTEAFF
TRBV11-3	-	TRBJ2-1	TRBD1	TGTGCCAGCAGCCCCTCGGGACAGCTCTACAATGAGCAGTTCTTC	CASSPSGQLYNEQFF
TRBV5-4	-	TRBJ1-2	-	TGTGCCAGCAGCTTTGTAGGAGGGGCAGCGGGTAATGGCTACACCTTC	CASSFVGGAAGNGYTF
TRBV6-5	many	TRBJ1-2	TRBD1	TGTGCCAGCACCATGGGACAGTTATATGGCTACACCTTC	CASTMGQLYGYTF
TRBV3-1/TRBV3-2	-	TRBJ1-1	-	TGTGCCAGCAGCCAGCTCCCGAGGGGGGGGACTGAAGCTTTCTTT	CASSQLPRGGTEAFF
TRBV5-6	-	TRBJ2-1	-	TGTGCCAGCAGCTTGACCGGGAGAAGAGACAATGAGCAGTTCTTC	CASSLTGRRDNEQFF
TRBV29-1	-	TRBJ2-7	-	TGCAGCGGGAAGGTGACAGGAACCTACGAGCAGTACTTC	CSGKVTGTYEQYF
TRBV6-6	-	TRBJ2-3	TRBD2	TGTGCCAGCTTCACGGGACTAGCGGGAGTGAATACGCAGTATTTT	CASFTGLAGVNTQYF
TRBV6-2/TRBV6-3	-	TRBJ2-1	TRBD2	TGTGCCAGCAGCCGACTAGCGGCTAGCTCCTACAATGAGCAGTTCTTC	CASSRLAASSYNEQFF
TRBV14	once	TRBJ1-1	-	TGTGCCAGCAGCCAACATGAGGGGGTTACTGAAGCTTTCTTT	CASSQHEGVTEAFF
TRBV27	-	TRBJ2-1	-	TGTGCCAGCAGTCTACGGGACTTGGCCTTACGGAATGAGCAGTTCTTC	CASSLRDLALRNEQFF
TRBV24-1	-	TRBJ2-3	TRBD2	TGTGCCACCAGTGATTTACGGGGGGGCATCACAGATACGCAGTATTTT	CATSDLRGGITDTQYF
TRBV6-5	many	TRBJ2-1	TRBD1	TGTGCCAGCAGTTATTCCACAGGGGGAACTTACAATGAGCAGTTCTTC	CASSYSTGGTYNEQFF
TRBV6-4	-	TRBJ2-2	TRBD1	TGTGCCAGCAGTGAAAGACAGGGGGCGACCGGGGAGCTGTTTTTT	CASSERQGATGELFF
TRBV4-2	-	TRBJ2-7	TRBD2	TGTGCCAGCAGCCAACACCCAGGGGCTAGCGGGAGTTACGAGCAGTACTTC	CASSQHPGASGSYEQYF
TRBV7-8	-	TRBJ1-6	-	TGTGCCAGCAGCGACAGCTCCTATAATTCACCCCTCCACTTT	CASSDSSYNSPLHF
TRBV7-2	-	TRBJ2-3	TRBD2	TGTGCCAGCAGCCGGACTAGCGGGAGGTACGTCCAGTATACGCAGTATTTT	CASSRTSGRYVQYTQYF
TRBV28	-	TRBJ2-2	-	TGTGCCAGCACCTCGGGGGGACAGAACACCGGGGAGCTGTTTTTT	CASTSGGQNTGELFF
TRBV5-1	-	TRBJ1-2	TRBD1	TGCGCCAGCAGCTTGGAACTAACAGGGGGCTTTAACTATGGCTACACCTTC	CASSLELTGGFNYGYTF
TRBV4-1	-	TRBJ1-1	-	TGCGCCAGCAGCCAAATCGGGAGCTCGACTGAAGCTTTCTTT	CASSQIGSSTEAFF
TRBV10-3	-	TRBJ1-5	TRBD1	TGTGCCATCAGCCGGGAGGCAGGGGGCGATCAGCCCCAGCATTTT	CAISREAGGDQPQHF
TRBV18	-	TRBJ2-5	TRBD1	TGTGCCAGCTCACGGGACAGTCACCAAGAGACCCAGTACTTC	CASSRDSHQETQYF
TRBV4-1	-	TRBJ1-2	-	TGCGCCAGCAGCCAAGAAGGGGTTGCCTATGGCTACACCTTC	CASSQEGVAYGYTF
TRBV6-5	few	TRBJ2-7	TRBD1	TGTGCCAGCAGTCGGGACAGGGGTTCCTACGAGCAGTACTTC	CASSRDRGSYEQYF
TRBV3-1/TRBV3-2	-	TRBJ2-2	-	TGTGCCAGCAGGAATTACAGGGAGAGCGGGGAGCTGTTTTTT	CASRNYRESGELFF
TRBV20-1	-	TRBJ1-1	-	TGCAGTGCTAGGGGGGCAACTGAAGCTTTCTTT	CSARGATEAFF
TRBV19	-	TRBJ2-5	-	TGTGCCAGTAGTAGCGCGGGGACCCAGTACTTC	CASSSAGTQYF
TRBV24-1	-	TRBJ2-7	-	TGTGCCACCAGTGCCAGCGGCTCCTACGAGCAGTACTTC	CATSASGSYEQYF
TRBV2	-	TRBJ2-1	-	TGTGCCAGCAGTACTTGGGGAGGAAGCTCCTACAATGAGCAGTTCTTC	CASSTWGGSSYNEQFF
TRBV6-2/TRBV6-3	-	TRBJ2-1	-	TGTGCCAGCAGTTACTCCCTTGGGGCAGGTATCTATGAGCAGTTCTTC	CASSYSLGAGIYEQFF
TRBV5-8	few	TRBJ1-4	-	TGTGCCAGCAGCTCAGGGTGGCATAATGAAAAACTGTTTTTT	CASSSGWHNEKLFF
TRBV11-2	-	TRBJ2-7	-	TGTGCCAGCAGCCCCTCTAATCTCCTAATGAACGAGCAGTACTTC	CASSPSNLLMNEQYF
TRBV29-1	-	TRBJ1-5	TRBD1	TGCAGCGTTGAACCAGGGGGCGATCAGCCCCAGCATTTT	CSVEPGGDQPQHF
TRBV27	-	TRBJ2-5	TRBD1	TGTGCCAGCAGCCGCAGACAGGGGATGGAGACCCAGTACTTC	CASSRRQGMETQYF
TRBV19	-	TRBJ2-7	-	TGTGCCAGTAGCCCCGTTTCAGATAGGGGCGAGCAGTACTTC	CASSPVSDRGEQYF
TRBV5-1	once	TRBJ2-5	TRBD1	TGCGCCAGCAGCCTACGGACAGGGGATGGGGAGACCCAGTACTTC	CASSLRTGDGETQYF
TRBV9	-	TRBJ2-7	TRBD1	TGTGCCAGCAGCGGATGGGACAGGTCCTACGAGCAGTACTTC	CASSGWDRSYEQYF